The sequence of this TCR beta chain was determined in a study of blood T cell repertoires in COVID-19. As for the study in general: The origin of the acute and convalescent COVID-19 samples was the United States, Italy and Spain.

Repertoires were generated with immunoSEQ multiplex PCR, while TCRdb's copy carries only in-frame clones and drops some. The sample records around 140,000 clones, 65% to 80% being singletons. Between the trimmed V and J ends, which lost 0 bases and 1 base, there was a span of 7 bases. The germline CDR1 and CDR2 sequences are MGHRA and YSYEKL. The CDR3 runs 14 residues. Sequenced material: peripheral blood. The chain is built from TRBV4-1 and TRBJ2-7, with D uncertain. This sequence was found in a woman aged 60-75 years with acute or convalescent COVID-19. This chain's CDR3 is CASSQDVRSYEQYF. DNA of the CDR3: TGCGCCAGCAGCCAAGATGTGAGGTCCTACGAGCAGTACTTC.